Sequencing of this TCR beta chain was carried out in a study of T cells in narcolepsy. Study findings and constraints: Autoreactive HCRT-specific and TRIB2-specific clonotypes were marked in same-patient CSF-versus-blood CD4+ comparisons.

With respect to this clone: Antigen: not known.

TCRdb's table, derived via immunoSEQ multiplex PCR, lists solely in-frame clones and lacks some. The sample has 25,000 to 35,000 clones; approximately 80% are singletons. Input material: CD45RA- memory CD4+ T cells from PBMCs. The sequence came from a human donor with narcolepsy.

The CDR3 DNA is TGTGCCAGCAGTCCCCCGGGGGGGAACTTGGAAGCTTTCTTT. It encodes CASSPPGGNLEAFF. The genes are TRBV6-5 and TRBJ1-1, with D maybe TRBD1 (5 bases). Trimming took off 5 bases at V and 8 bases at J, with 18 bases between the two ends. This CDR3 comprises 14 residues. Germline-derived CDR1 and CDR2 are MNHEY and SVGAGI.